The entry below describes one TCR beta chain. The target antigen is unknown. The data were obtained in a study of T cells in localized non-small cell lung cancer. Study-wide results and limits: Sequence data derive from only one tumor region, so heterogeneity remains possible.

The assay was immunoSEQ multiplex PCR, and TCRdb's table has in-frame clones only and misses some. The sample contains 20,000 to 30,000 clones, approximately 90% of which appear only once. This material consisted of peripheral blood, taken before any cancer treatment. This clonotype was sampled from a female donor aged 60 or older with stage II squamous cell lung carcinoma.

CDR3 amino acids: CASSLASTAHYGYTF. The DNA for the CDR3 is TGTGCCAGCAGCTTAGCCTCGACGGCACACTATGGCTACACCTTC. The chain links TRBV7-9 to TRBJ1-2; D is ambiguous. Germline V gene sequence: CDR1 SEHNR, CDR2 FQNEAQ (reference sequence). V was pared by 0 bases and J by 3 bases, with 11 bases between. The CDR3 loop spans 15 amino acids.